The 30 T cell receptor beta chains below come from one sample, sequenced in a study of T cell clones after liver transplantation. Some clones are missing from TCRdb's copy, which holds only in-frame ones; the method was immunoSEQ multiplex PCR. The top ten clones hold approximately 2.9% of a sample with about 99,000 clones, about 86% of them seen once. The sample consisted of CD4+ T cells from blood, taken approximately 50 months after liver transplant. Receptors were obtained from a human patient who received a liver transplant. Some T cells may possibly be graft donor cells.

This clone appeared a few times. The genes are TRBV19 and TRBJ1-5; D ambiguous. Germline CDR1 reads LNHDA; CDR2 reads SQIVND (reference sequence). The CDR3 is 15 amino acids. V was shortened by 7 bases and J by 0 bases, with 13 bases between the two germline ends. The DNA for the CDR3 is TGTGCCAGTACCGCCGGGAGAAGTAGCAATCAGCCCCAGCATTTT. The encoded protein is CASTAGRSSNQPQHF.

The rearrangement uses TRBV19 and TRBJ1-5; D remains unclear. CDR1 LNHDA and CDR2 SQIVND come from the germline V gene (reference sequence). This CDR3 is built from 15 residues. Trimming left V 3 bases short and J 2 bases short, with 11 bases between. The CDR3 sequence is CASSIAVRGNQPQHF. CDR3 nucleotide sequence: TGTGCCAGTAGTATCGCAGTTAGAGGCAATCAGCCCCAGCATTTT.

This chain uses TRBV7-2 with TRBJ2-2, with a possible D match to TRBD1 (6 bases). V lost 5 bases and J lost 2, with 15 bases in between. Germline CDR1 is SGHTA and CDR2 is FQGNSA. The CDR3 is 16 residues long. The CDR3 DNA reads as TGTGCCAGCAGCAAGAGGGACGGGACAAACACCGGGGAGCTGTTTTTT. Its protein is CASSKRDGTNTGELFF.

This rearrangement joins TRBV30 to TRBJ2-1; D tentatively fits TRBD1 or TRBD2 (5 bases each). V was cut by 3 bases and J by 7 bases, with 13 bases left in between. CDR3 length: 13 residues. In germline, CDR1 is GTSNPN, CDR2 SVGIG (reference sequence). CDR3 sequence (DNA): TGTGCCTGGAGGGGGACCCCGGGGAATGAGCAGTTCTTC. It translates to CAWRGTPGNEQFF. Full variable domain (remainder filled in from reference TRBV30 and TRBJ2-1): SQTIHQWPATLVQPVGSPLSLECTVEGTSNPNLYWYRQAAGRGLQLLFYSVGIGQISSEVPQNLSASRPQDRQFILSSKKLLLSDSGFYLCAWRGTPGNEQFFGPGTRLTVL.

This chain joins TRBV6-5 and TRBJ1-3; D gene ambiguous. CDR1 MNHEY and CDR2 SVGAGI come from the germline V gene. This CDR3 spans 14 amino acids. V lost 10 bases, J lost 0 bases, and 13 bases lay in between. The chain's CDR3 is CATSAVPSGNTIYF. The CDR3, as DNA: TGTGCCACCTCCGCCGTTCCCTCTGGAAACACCATATATTTT.

V and J are TRBV5-1 and TRBJ2-3; 8 nucleotides match TRBD2. Trimming cost V 1 base and J 2 bases; bases outside gene matches: 12. The germline V gene has CDR1 SGHRS and CDR2 YFSETQ. This CDR3 has 18 residues. CDR3 nucleotides: TGCGCCAGCAGCTTGAACCCCGGAGCGGGGGCCACCACAGATACGCAGTATTTT. It specifies CASSLNPGAGATTDTQYF.

V is TRBV6-1 and J is TRBJ1-3; the D is unclear. Trimming took 5 bases from V and 0 from J, leaving 11 bases between them. The CDR3 sequence is 15 residues long. Germline CDR1 is MNHNS and CDR2 is SASEGT. CDR3 coding DNA: TGTGCCAGCAGTAAAAGGGATAGCTCTGGAAACACCATATATTTT. It is translated as CASSKRDSSGNTIYF.

The J gene is TRBJ2-7, the V gene TRBV15, with TRBD2 matching over 13 bases. The CDR3 is 17 residues long. Germline trimming cut 4 bases from V and 4 bases from J; bases unmatched to any gene: 10. CDR1 and CDR2 from the germline V gene are LNHNV and YYDKDF (reference sequence). CDR3 in DNA: TGTGCCACCAGCACCCCCCTTACTAGCGGGAGGGGGTACGAGCAGTACTTC. Amino acids: CATSTPLTSGRGYEQYF.

The chain combines TRBV5-8 with TRBJ2-7; D gene unclear. V lost 3 bases to trimming and J lost 3 bases, with 7 bases between them. This CDR3 spans 12 amino acids. Germline V gives CDR1 SGHTS, CDR2 YDEGEE. The CDR3 DNA reads TGTGCCAGCAGCTGGACCTTCTACGAGCAGTACTTC. This translates into CASSWTFYEQYF.

V gene TRBV7-9 combines with J gene TRBJ2-2, with D tentatively TRBD1 (5 bases). Germline values: CDR1 SEHNR, CDR2 FQNEAQ (reference sequence). The V and J ends lost 2 bases and 7 bases respectively, with 11 bases between them. The CDR3 extends over 14 amino acids. This CDR3 reads CASSLTPGNGELFF. In DNA, the CDR3 is TGTGCCAGCAGCTTAACACCAGGGAACGGGGAGCTGTTTTTT.

DNA of the CDR3: TGCGCCAGCAGCTCTAGACAGGGGATGGGCAATGAGCAGTTCTTC. Residues: CASSSRQGMGNEQFF. This sequence joins TRBV5-1 and TRBJ2-1; 8 bases align to TRBD1. V gave up 3 bases and J gave up 6 bases; unmatched junction bases: 8. CDR3 length: 15 amino acids. Germline V CDR1 and CDR2: SGHRS, YFSETQ.

The rearrangement uses TRBV6-1 and TRBJ1-5; D is possibly TRBD1 (5 bases). Trimming cost V 6 bases and J 3 bases, with 12 bases left between them. The CDR3 spans 14 residues. The germline V gene has CDR1 MNHNS and CDR2 SASEGT. The CDR3 loop is CASRSAGFNQPQHF. The CDR3 DNA reads as TGTGCCAGCAGGTCGGCAGGGTTCAATCAGCCCCAGCATTTT.

This clone turned up a few times. V usage is TRBV4-3 and J usage is TRBJ1-6; a weak D match, TRBD1 (6 bases). The CDR3 covers 13 residues. Trimming left V 0 bases short and J 13 bases short, with 10 bases between. Germline loops: CDR1 LGHNA, CDR2 YSLEER. DNA for the CDR3: TGCGCCAGCAGCCAAGAGGGGGGCCAGCCCCTCCACTTT. Residues: CASSQEGGQPLHF.

The chain combines TRBV5-4 with TRBJ2-1; D uncertain. Germline CDR1 reads SGHNT; CDR2 reads YYREEE (reference sequence). The CDR3 is made up of 11 amino acids. V shed 6 bases and J shed 6 bases, with 7 bases lying between them. The CDR3, as DNA: TGTGCCAGCAAGAACGCCAATGAGCAGTTCTTC. Protein sequence: CASKNANEQFF.

CDR3 coding DNA: TGTGCCAGCTCACCCCCACGCGGTTCTGGAAACACCATATATTTT. Translation: CASSPPRGSGNTIYF. The chain couples TRBV18 to TRBJ1-3; D unresolved. The V end was cut by 3 bases, the J end by 1 base, with 10 bases between. CDR1 is KGHSH, CDR2 LQKENI, per germline. The CDR3 runs 15 residues.

J is TRBJ2-3 and V is TRBV15; 13 nucleotides match TRBD2. V was clipped by 1 base and J by 8 bases; unmatched bases: 6. This CDR3 region has 16 residues. From germline, CDR1 is LNHNV and CDR2 YYDKDF (reference sequence). The CDR3, as DNA: TGTGCCACCAGCAGAGGGACTAGCGGGGGAATCAGTACGCAGTATTTT. Translating it yields CATSRGTSGGISTQYF.

The chain couples TRBV7-2 to TRBJ2-2; maybe TRBD1 (6 bases). The CDR3 has 17 amino acids. The germline gives CDR1 SGHTA, CDR2 FQGNSA. V was clipped by 0 bases and J by 0 bases, with 11 bases between them. The CDR3 DNA sequence: TGTGCCAGCAGCTTAGCCGGGGACAACACGAACACCGGGGAGCTGTTTTTT. This translates into CASSLAGDNTNTGELFF.

This clone was detected a few times. The chain is built from TRBV5-1 and TRBJ2-7; 9 nucleotides line up with TRBD2. Germline trimming cut 4 bases from V and 6 bases from J; bases unmatched to any gene: 5. This CDR3 is 13 amino acids long. Germline V CDR1 and CDR2: SGHRS, YFSETQ. The DNA of the CDR3 is TGCGCCAGCAGCGGCGGGAGGGCCGCCGAGCAGTACTTC. The encoded protein is CASSGGRAAEQYF.

The J gene is TRBJ2-3, the V gene TRBV6-4; D is perhaps TRBD2 (5 bases). CDR1 is MRHNA and CDR2 is SNTAGT in the germline V gene. CDR3 length equals 15 residues. V lost 2 bases, J lost 1 base, and 10 bases lay in between. This CDR3 is CASSDEGLGTDTQYF. CDR3 in DNA: TGTGCCAGCAGTGACGAGGGTCTCGGCACAGATACGCAGTATTTT.

This chain links TRBV29-1 with TRBJ2-1; perhaps TRBD1 as D (7 bases). In germline, CDR1 is SQVTM, CDR2 ANQGSEA. The CDR3 consists of 14 residues. Deletions cut 1 base from V and 8 bases from J, with 15 bases between. CDR3 sequence: CSVEGLRGADEQFF. CDR3 nucleotides: TGCAGCGTTGAAGGGCTCAGGGGGGCGGATGAGCAGTTCTTC.

The rearrangement links TRBV28 to TRBJ2-7; maybe TRBD1 (6 bases). The CDR3 covers 13 residues. Looked up from germline, CDR1 is MDHEN and CDR2 is SYDVKM. Trimming removed 7 bases from V and 1 base from J, with 11 bases in between. The CDR3 DNA is TGTGCCAGCACCCCAGGGGTTTCCTACGAGCAGTACTTC. As protein: CASTPGVSYEQYF.

This clone was seen a single time. The rearrangement joins TRBV2 to TRBJ2-3; D may be TRBD1 or TRBD2 (5 bases each). In germline, CDR1 is SNHLY, CDR2 FYNNEI. V lost 7 bases to trimming and J lost 0 bases, with 8 bases between them. CDR3 length equals 13 residues. CDR3 coding DNA: TGTGCCAGCAATCGGGACAGCACAGATACGCAGTATTTT. Amino acids: CASNRDSTDTQYF.

The chain is built from TRBV27 and TRBJ1-5; 8 nucleotides agree with TRBD1. Germline V gene lookup returns CDR1 MNHEY and CDR2 SMNVEV (reference sequence). Germline trimming cut 5 bases from V and 1 base from J; bases unmatched to any gene: 7. The CDR3 loop spans 16 amino acids. The CDR3 reads CASSGTGPLSNQPQHF. CDR3 bases: TGTGCCAGCAGTGGGACAGGTCCCCTGAGCAATCAGCCCCAGCATTTT.

This chain links TRBV4-3 with TRBJ2-5, with D unclear. Germline loops: CDR1 LGHNA, CDR2 YSLEER. This CDR3 is 13 amino acids long. Trimming removed 4 bases at V and 6 bases at J, with 12 bases between. The CDR3 protein is CASSLYGVQTQYF. CDR3 coding DNA: TGCGCCAGCAGCCTTTATGGGGTCCAGACCCAGTACTTC.

The chain combines TRBV9 with TRBJ1-1; 7 nucleotides line up with TRBD1. The V gene's germline CDR1 is SGDLS and CDR2 YYNGEE. The CDR3 is 14 residues long. Trimming cost V 4 bases and J 4 bases; bases outside gene matches: 7. CDR3 coding DNA: TGTGCCAGCAGCCAAGGGGGCTGGGGCACTGAAGCTTTCTTT. Amino acid sequence: CASSQGGWGTEAFF.

This clone has just one count. This rearrangement joins TRBV2 to TRBJ2-1, with 8 bases matching TRBD2. Germline V CDR1 and CDR2: SNHLY, FYNNEI. J gave up 2 bases and V 5 bases, and 5 bases lay outside the gene matches. CDR3 length equals 15 residues. CDR3 DNA sequence: TGTGCCAGCAGTACATCGGGGGGGGCCTACAATGAGCAGTTCTTC. Its protein is CASSTSGGAYNEQFF. Supplemented by reference TRBV2 and TRBJ2-1, the full variable domain reads EPEVTQTPSHQVTQMGQEVILRCVPISNHLYFYWYRQILGQKVEFLVSFYNNEISEKSEIFDDQFSVERPDGSNFTLKIRSTKLEDSAMYFCASSTSGGAYNEQFFGPGTRLTVL.

The gene calls are TRBV28 and TRBJ1-5; maybe TRBD1 (6 bases). Between the trimmed V and J ends, which lost 8 bases and 0 bases, there was a span of 17 bases. The CDR3 length is 16 residues. The germline gives CDR1 MDHEN, CDR2 SYDVKM. CDR3 protein: CASRLGGLYSNQPQHF. The CDR3, as DNA: TGTGCCAGCCGCTTGGGGGGGCTGTATAGCAATCAGCCCCAGCATTTT.

The CDR3 bases are TGTGCCAGCAATACCCGGGGAGAGCAGTACTTC. Translating it yields CASNTRGEQYF. V and J are TRBV28 and TRBJ2-7; a weak D match, TRBD2 (5 bases). Germline values: CDR1 MDHEN, CDR2 SYDVKM. The V and J ends lost 7 bases and 7 bases respectively, with 11 bases between them. This CDR3 is 11 amino acids long.

Many counts were recorded for this clone. The chain links TRBV7-2 to TRBJ2-7; 7 bases align to TRBD2. The CDR3 is 15 residues long. The V segment lost 2 bases and the J segment 4 bases; nucleotides outside the gene matches: 8. Looked up from germline, CDR1 is SGHTA and CDR2 is FQGNSA. CDR3 protein: CASSLPTSSKYEQYF. The CDR3 DNA is TGTGCCAGCAGCTTACCGACTAGCTCCAAGTACGAGCAGTACTTC.

This chain joins TRBV27 and TRBJ1-2, with 9 bases aligning to TRBD1. Germline lookup yields CDR1 MNHEY and CDR2 SMNVEV (reference sequence). V gave up 0 bases and J gave up 2 bases; unmatched junction bases: 10. The CDR3 spans 18 residues. The CDR3 reads CASSLSPGQGNLNYGYTF. CDR3 sequence (DNA): TGTGCCAGCAGTTTATCTCCGGGACAGGGTAATTTAAACTATGGCTACACCTTC.